What follows are 26 T cell receptor beta chains derived from one specimen sequenced in a study of blood T cell repertoires in COVID-19. TCRdb's table, derived via immunoSEQ multiplex PCR, lists solely in-frame clones and lacks some. The top ten clones hold just under 1% of a sample with about 280,000 clones, approximately 88% of them seen once. Material: PBMCs or T cells enriched from blood (not recorded which). These receptors were taken from a woman younger than 45 who had recovered from COVID-19.

Here the CDR3 reads CASSITSDEQFF. The CDR3 coding sequence is TGTGCCAGTAGTATTACTAGTGATGAGCAGTTCTTC. This chain uses TRBV19 with TRBJ2-1, with D perhaps matching TRBD2 (5 bases). This CDR3 comprises 12 residues. The germline CDR1 and CDR2 sequences are LNHDA and SQIVND (reference sequence). Trimming stripped 3 bases from V and 8 bases from J, with 8 bases between.

V and J are TRBV6-5 and TRBJ1-2; 7 nucleotides agree with TRBD1. Germline CDR1 MNHEY, CDR2 SVGAGI. Trimming cost V 7 bases and J 2 bases; bases outside gene matches: 4. This CDR3 region has 13 residues. The CDR3 coding sequence is TGTGCCAGCATCGGGACAGAAAACTATGGCTACACCTTC. Protein sequence: CASIGTENYGYTF.

J is TRBJ1-6 and V is TRBV5-1, with a tentative D call TRBD1 (6 bases). The germline CDR1 and CDR2 sequences are SGHRS and YFSETQ. This CDR3 has 14 amino acids. The V and J ends lost 2 bases and 7 bases respectively, with 10 bases between them. The CDR3 nucleotides are TGCGCCAGCAGCTTACAGGGTTGGAATTCACCCCTCCACTTT. Amino acid sequence: CASSLQGWNSPLHF. The whole variable domain, filled in from reference TRBV5-1 and TRBJ1-6, reads KAGVTQTPRYLIKTRGQQVTLSCSPISGHRSVSWYQQTPGQGLQFLFEYFSETQRNKGNFPGRFSGRQFSNSRSEMNVSTLELGDSALYLCASSLQGWNSPLHFGNGTRLTVT.

This clone was recorded once. The chain has TRBV6-5 and TRBJ1-2; tentatively, D is TRBD1 (5 bases). The V and J ends lost 6 bases and 4 bases respectively, with 12 bases between them. This CDR3 has 13 residues. In germline, CDR1 is MNHEY, CDR2 SVGAGI. The CDR3 here is CASSTTVTYGYTF. CDR3 bases: TGTGCCAGCAGCACGACAGTGACCTATGGCTACACCTTC.

The rearrangement links TRBV7-2 to TRBJ2-3, with TRBD2 identical over 8 bases. Losses at the gene ends were 7 bases for V and 3 bases for J; bases not matched to a gene: 12. The CDR3 extends over 16 amino acids. The germline V gene encodes CDR1 SGHTA and CDR2 FQGNSA. CDR3 DNA: TGTGCCAGCATACCCGGGGGCCGCGGGGGGACAGATACGCAGTATTTT. Translated, it gives CASIPGGRGGTDTQYF.

CDR3 DNA: TGTGCCATACAACTTGACAGGGGGCCGAACACCGGGGAGCTGTTTTTT. Residues: CAIQLDRGPNTGELFF. The chain carries TRBV19 and TRBJ2-2, with 10 bases lining up with TRBD1. The germline CDR1 and CDR2 sequences are LNHDA and SQIVND (reference sequence). V was clipped by 10 bases and J by 0 bases; unmatched bases: 8. The CDR3 is 16 amino acids.

The chain joins TRBV5-5 to TRBJ1-1; TRBD1 agrees at 7 bases. The ends lost 4 bases at V and 1 base at J; junction bases unmatched: 4. CDR1 and CDR2 (germline): SGHKS, YYEKEE (reference sequence). The CDR3 is 14 residues long. Here the CDR3 reads CASSTGTANTEAFF. CDR3 DNA sequence: TGTGCCAGCAGCACCGGGACAGCGAACACTGAAGCTTTCTTT.

The chain couples TRBV2 to TRBJ2-7; 10 positions agree with TRBD2. Germline V gene lookup returns CDR1 SNHLY and CDR2 FYNNEI. The CDR3 has 13 amino acids. The ends lost 9 bases at V and 4 bases at J; junction bases unmatched: 6. CDR3 residues: CASFLLAGYEQYF. The CDR3 DNA is TGTGCCAGTTTTCTACTAGCGGGGTACGAGCAGTACTTC.

The chain carries TRBV19 and TRBJ2-3, with D possibly being TRBD1 (6 bases). From germline, CDR1 is LNHDA and CDR2 SQIVND (reference sequence). The CDR3 length is 15 residues. Trimming removed 0 bases from V and 1 base from J, with 8 bases in between. In DNA form, the CDR3 reads TGTGCCAGTAGTATAGAGGGGGCGCGCACAGATACGCAGTATTTT. It encodes CASSIEGARTDTQYF.

The chain recombines TRBV13 with TRBJ1-2; TRBD1 agrees at 8 bases. The CDR3 consists of 15 residues. The germline V gene has CDR1 PRHDT and CDR2 FYEKMQ (reference sequence). The ends lost 2 bases at V and 4 bases at J; junction bases unmatched: 6. CDR3 region: CASSLLSGTGYGYTF. Written as DNA, the CDR3 is TGTGCCAGCAGCTTATTATCCGGGACAGGCTATGGCTACACCTTC.

V and J are TRBV30 and TRBJ1-3; D remains ambiguous. Germline CDR1 and CDR2: GTSNPN and SVGIG (reference sequence). V was clipped by 0 bases and J by 0 bases, with 15 bases between them. The length of the CDR3 is 17 residues. CDR3 residues: CAWSVNLGSYSGNTIYF. The CDR3 DNA reads as TGTGCCTGGAGTGTTAACCTGGGCTCCTACTCTGGAAACACCATATATTTT.

V is TRBV24-1 and J is TRBJ1-2; TRBD1 matches 10 bases. The CDR3 covers 15 residues. The junction had 4 bases not matched to a gene; V was cut back by 4 bases and J by 3 bases. CDR1 is KGHDR and CDR2 is SFDVKD in the germline V gene. This CDR3 is CATSDRDRGHYGYTF. The CDR3 DNA sequence: TGTGCCACCAGTGACCGGGACAGGGGACACTATGGCTACACCTTC.

The chain has TRBV4-3 and TRBJ1-2; D possibly corresponds to TRBD1 (6 bases). The CDR3 covers 16 residues. V gave up 1 base and J gave up 5 bases, with 17 bases separating them. CDR1 and CDR2 (germline): LGHNA, YSLEER. The CDR3 is CASSQVQGLVIYGYTF. The CDR3, as DNA: TGCGCCAGCAGCCAAGTACAGGGTTTGGTTATATATGGCTACACCTTC.

The table lists this clone with a count of one. The chain employs TRBV9 and TRBJ1-5, with 8 bases identical to TRBD1. Per germline, CDR1 SGDLS and CDR2 YYNGEE. J lost 4 bases, V lost 3 bases, and 6 bases had no gene match. The CDR3 totals 15 residues. As DNA, the CDR3 is TGTGCCAGCAGCGCAGGACAGGGTAGGAATCAGCCCCAGCATTTT. Translating gives CASSAGQGRNQPQHF.

The V gene is TRBV27, the J gene TRBJ1-6, with 7 nucleotides matching TRBD1. V was clipped by 2 bases and J by 13 bases; unmatched bases: 2. The germline gives CDR1 MNHEY, CDR2 SMNVEV (reference sequence). The CDR3 has 12 amino acids. CDR3 protein: CASSLTGAPLHF. In DNA, the CDR3 is TGTGCCAGCAGTTTAACAGGGGCTCCCCTCCACTTT.

The CDR3 region has the DNA TGTGCCAGCAGCCACGGCGGACAGTGGAGCTCCTACGAGCAGTACTTC. This sequence encodes CASSHGGQWSSYEQYF. The chain links TRBV5-4 to TRBJ2-7, with D possibly matching TRBD1 (6 bases). Trimming pared 4 bases from V and 0 bases from J, leaving 17 bases between. From germline, CDR1 is SGHNT and CDR2 YYREEE (reference sequence). The CDR3 totals 16 residues.

This clone was picked up one time. V usage is TRBV21-1 and J usage is TRBJ1-1; no DNA check was done on the table's D call, TRBD1. TRBV21-1 represents a pseudogene. The CDR3 contains 14 residues. CDR3 sequence (DNA): TGTGCCGGACTCAGGGGGTTGTGCGGCACTGAAGCTTTCTTT. Translation: CAGLRGLCGTEAFF.

The CDR3 region is CASSVGNTEAFF. The CDR3 DNA reads as TGTGCCAGCAGCGTCGGGAACACTGAAGCTTTCTTT. The chain recombines TRBV7-3 with TRBJ1-1; D is unresolved. Trimming removed 5 bases from V and 1 base from J, with 5 bases in between. CDR3 size: 12 residues. Germline V gene lookup returns CDR1 SGHTA and CDR2 FQGTGA.

This sequence joins TRBV28 and TRBJ1-5; 7 bases align to TRBD1. Per the germline V gene, CDR1 is MDHEN and CDR2 is SYDVKM. The junction had 13 bases not matched to a gene; V was cut back by 6 bases and J by 2 bases. CDR3 length: 17 residues. Written as DNA, the CDR3 is TGTGCCAGCAGAAGAACACAGGGGCTGGGTGGCAATCAGCCCCAGCATTTT. Translated, it gives CASRRTQGLGGNQPQHF.

This clone was picked up a small number of times. DNA for the CDR3: TGTGCCAGCAGCGGGGAGGCAGGGAACTATGGCTACACCTTC. This translates into CASSGEAGNYGYTF. The chain links TRBV5-4 to TRBJ1-2; D is possibly TRBD1 (5 bases). Trimming removed 4 bases at V and 2 bases at J, with 12 bases between. CDR1 SGHNT and CDR2 YYREEE come from the germline V gene (reference sequence). The CDR3 contains 14 residues.

There are a few counts of this clone. The chain combines TRBV4-3 with TRBJ1-1; D ambiguous. Germline V gene lookup returns CDR1 LGHNA and CDR2 YSLEER. This CDR3 has 16 amino acids. V lost 0 bases and J 1 base, leaving 12 bases between the germline ends. CDR3 nucleotide sequence: TGCGCCAGCAGCCAAGAACTGTTGGGGAGGAACACTGAAGCTTTCTTT. This gives the protein CASSQELLGRNTEAFF.

The chain carries TRBV7-2 and TRBJ1-1; D is undetermined. This CDR3 has 15 residues. CDR1 and CDR2 (germline): SGHTA, FQGNSA. The V gene lost 2 bases and the J gene lost 4 bases, with 14 bases spanning the gap. The CDR3 sequence is CASSLIGGRSTEAFF. For the CDR3, the DNA is TGTGCCAGCAGCTTAATCGGTGGTAGGAGCACTGAAGCTTTCTTT.

The CDR3 is CASSYDRPLFEAFF. As DNA, the CDR3 is TGTGCCAGCAGTTACGACAGGCCTCTTTTTGAGGCTTTCTTT. The rearrangement joins TRBV6-2 or TRBV6-3 to TRBJ1-1, with D perhaps matching TRBD1 (6 bases). This CDR3 is built from 14 residues. Germline CDR1 is MNHEY and CDR2 is SVGEGT. The V end lost 2 bases, the J end lost 11 bases, and 18 bases lay between the germline ends.

The rearrangement joins TRBV7-3 to TRBJ2-7; D might be TRBD2 (5 bases). Germline CDR1 is SGHTA and CDR2 is FQGTGA. The CDR3 covers 15 residues. Trimming cost V 5 bases and J 3 bases, with 17 bases left between them. The CDR3 region is CASSPDREGVYEQYF. CDR3 DNA sequence: TGTGCCAGCAGCCCAGATCGAGAGGGAGTCTACGAGCAGTACTTC.

This chain joins TRBV18 and TRBJ1-2; 7 nucleotides line up with TRBD1. The germline CDR1 and CDR2 sequences are KGHSH and LQKENI. There are 15 residues in the CDR3. Germline trimming cut 0 bases from V and 4 bases from J; bases unmatched to any gene: 5. The CDR3: CASSPPRSGGYGYTF. The CDR3 nucleotides are TGTGCCAGCTCACCACCACGTTCAGGGGGCTATGGCTACACCTTC.

As for this clone: A junction end diverges from the germline sequence, so it may reflect a read error. This chain joins TRBV5-1 and TRBJ1-2; 9 nucleotides match TRBD1. The CDR3 has 14 residues. Germline CDR1 reads SGHRS; CDR2 reads YFSETQ. CDR3 nucleotide sequence: TGCGCCAGCAGCTTGGTCGACAGGGGGACTGGCAACACCTTC. It is translated as CASSLVDRGTGNTF.